The rows below give T cell receptor beta chains drawn from one sample of a study of T-cell memory formation after mild COVID-19. MiXCR, run by TCRdb on the 5' RACE reads, gives a single entry per CDR3 protein. This table has fewer than 600,000 distinct CDR3 sequences, about a fifth appearing once. Material: PBMCs or a T cell subset sorted from them (not recorded which). Receptors were obtained from an adult woman who had mild COVID-19 (a few samples of this study predate the infection). Cell type and time point are not known. CDR3s include the opening cysteine and the closing phenylalanine or tryptophan. Fields, in order: V gene, clone size, J gene, CDR3 length, CDR3 protein. Part of the rows lack a size; the others show once, few, many or a class for expanded clones.

>TRBV10-3|-|TRBJ2-1|13
CAISESQASEQFF
>TRBV5-6|-|TRBJ2-1|14
CASSPGLLNNEQFF
>TRBV5-1|few|TRBJ2-1|15
CASSLVRAGGGEQFF
>TRBV7-2|-|TRBJ1-2|13
CASSPYKFEGYTF
>TRBV7-2|-|TRBJ2-1|16
CASSFSLAGGSNEQFF
>TRBV7-9|-|TRBJ2-5|18
CASSLVGYRDRVRETQYF
>TRBV12-3/TRBV12-4|-|TRBJ1-2|16
CASLPEVGKSNYGYTF
>TRBV7-9|-|TRBJ2-1|14
CASSYYQRAHEQFF
>TRBV6-2/TRBV6-3|few|TRBJ2-2|15
CASSSGPHDTGELFF
>TRBV15|-|TRBJ1-1|14
CATSRDFSRSEAFF
>TRBV5-4|few|TRBJ1-2|13
CASSLDRKPGYTF
>TRBV12-3/TRBV12-4|few|TRBJ1-1|12
CASSLLQTEAFF
>TRBV12-3/TRBV12-4|-|TRBJ2-7|12
CASSSTGREQYF
>TRBV12-3/TRBV12-4|-|TRBJ1-1|17
CASTRIVGTGVNTEDFF
>TRBV19|-|TRBJ2-7|15
CASSIGQATVYEQYF
>TRBV13|few|TRBJ2-1|17
CASSLGTPISSYNEQFF
>TRBV24-1|-|TRBJ1-5|12
CATSVTGQPQHF
>TRBV6-5|few|TRBJ2-7|16
CASSYGTGTGTSEQYF
>TRBV7-9|-|TRBJ2-7|15
CASSLRTSQEYEQYF
>TRBV18|-|TRBJ2-1|15
CASSPPTGVDDEQFF